These T cell receptor beta chains were read from a single sample in a study of memory CD4+ T cells and cytomegalovirus serostatus. Clones were read by immunoSEQ multiplex PCR, and TCRdb kept only the in-frame ones, dropping some. The sample has tens of thousands of clones, 82% seen once. The sequencing input was memory CD4+ T cells from blood. These receptors all stem from an adult in good health and CMV-seronegative. Each CDR3 is given with its conserved first and last residue. D genes are given only for firm matches. The size field is filled for only some rows; it gives once, few, many or a size class.

cdr3_length: 15
v_call: TRBV29-1
j_call: TRBJ2-7
d_call: .
clone_size: .
cdr3_nt: TGCAGCGCTACCCTTAAAGATTTCCGGGCCGGCGAGCAGTACTTC
cdr3_aa: CSATLKDFRAGEQYF

cdr3_length: 15
v_call: TRBV4-3
j_call: TRBJ2-6
d_call: .
clone_size: once
cdr3_nt: TGCGCCAGCAGCCAACGGGGGTCTGGGGCCAACGTCCTGACTTTC
cdr3_aa: CASSQRGSGANVLTF

cdr3_length: 17
v_call: TRBV6-1
j_call: TRBJ2-3
d_call: .
clone_size: .
cdr3_nt: TGTGCCAGCAGTGAGAAGGCAGTCCGGAGGTATACAGATACGCAGTATTTT
cdr3_aa: CASSEKAVRRYTDTQYF

cdr3_length: 14
v_call: TRBV2
j_call: TRBJ1-2
d_call: .
clone_size: .
cdr3_nt: TGTGCCAGCCGCCGGGACCTCAGAAACTATGGCTACACCTTC
cdr3_aa: CASRRDLRNYGYTF

cdr3_length: 15
v_call: TRBV19
j_call: TRBJ1-4
d_call: .
clone_size: .
cdr3_nt: TGTGCCAGTAGTATCAATTACAGTAACCTTGAAAAACTGTTTTTT
cdr3_aa: CASSINYSNLEKLFF

cdr3_length: 13
v_call: TRBV19
j_call: TRBJ2-7
d_call: .
clone_size: once
cdr3_nt: TGTGCCAGTAGTATCCGGGGGCAGTACGAGCAGTACTTC
cdr3_aa: CASSIRGQYEQYF

cdr3_length: 14
v_call: TRBV18
j_call: TRBJ2-4
d_call: .
clone_size: .
cdr3_nt: TGTGCCAGCTCACCAGGGGCGATCAAAAACATTCAGTACTTC
cdr3_aa: CASSPGAIKNIQYF

cdr3_length: 14
v_call: TRBV7-2
j_call: TRBJ1-2
d_call: .
clone_size: .
cdr3_nt: TGTGCCAGCAGCCCCAGGGCCCTAGGCCGTGGCTACACCTTC
cdr3_aa: CASSPRALGRGYTF

cdr3_length: 16
v_call: TRBV6-1
j_call: TRBJ1-6
d_call: .
clone_size: once
cdr3_nt: TGTGCCAGCAGTGGCACTAGGGGGGGATATAATTCACCCCTCCACTTT
cdr3_aa: CASSGTRGGYNSPLHF

cdr3_length: 14
v_call: TRBV7-8
j_call: TRBJ1-3
d_call: .
clone_size: once
cdr3_nt: TGTGCCAGCAGCTTAAGCTACTCTGGAAACACCATATATTTT
cdr3_aa: CASSLSYSGNTIYF

cdr3_length: 15
v_call: TRBV2
j_call: TRBJ1-5
d_call: TRBD1
clone_size: .
cdr3_nt: TGTGCCAGCAGTGCTCGCTCACAGGGGAGTCAGCCCCAGCATTTT
cdr3_aa: CASSARSQGSQPQHF

cdr3_length: 16
v_call: TRBV9
j_call: TRBJ1-2
d_call: .
clone_size: .
cdr3_nt: TGTGCCAGCAGCGTAGAAGGTACCAGTTTCGGGTATGGCTACACCTTC
cdr3_aa: CASSVEGTSFGYGYTF

cdr3_length: 15
v_call: TRBV2
j_call: TRBJ1-6
d_call: .
clone_size: few
cdr3_nt: TGTGCCAGCAGTGGGGACAAGGGCGGGTATTCACCCCTCCACTTT
cdr3_aa: CASSGDKGGYSPLHF

cdr3_length: 12
v_call: TRBV7-9
j_call: TRBJ1-5
d_call: .
clone_size: .
cdr3_nt: TGTGCCAGCAGCAACCGGGATCAGCCCCAGCATTTT
cdr3_aa: CASSNRDQPQHF

cdr3_length: 13
v_call: TRBV30
j_call: TRBJ1-4
d_call: TRBD1
clone_size: .
cdr3_nt: TGTGCCTGGGGGACAGGGAAAAATGAAAAACTGTTTTTT
cdr3_aa: CAWGTGKNEKLFF

cdr3_length: 14
v_call: TRBV2
j_call: TRBJ1-2
d_call: .
clone_size: .
cdr3_nt: TGTGCCAGCAGTGCGCAGGGAGGGGGTGATGGCTACACCTTC
cdr3_aa: CASSAQGGGDGYTF

cdr3_length: 14
v_call: TRBV6-1
j_call: TRBJ1-5
d_call: .
clone_size: .
cdr3_nt: TGTGCCAGCAGTCCACAGCTGAGCAATCAGCCCCAGCATTTT
cdr3_aa: CASSPQLSNQPQHF

cdr3_length: 14
v_call: TRBV5-1
j_call: TRBJ1-2
d_call: .
clone_size: .
cdr3_nt: TGCGCCAGCAGCTTGGGTCGGGCACCCTATGGCTACACCTTC
cdr3_aa: CASSLGRAPYGYTF

cdr3_length: 12
v_call: TRBV29-1
j_call: TRBJ1-1
d_call: .
clone_size: few
cdr3_nt: TGCAGCGCCGCGACAGGTTACACTGAAGCTTTCTTT
cdr3_aa: CSAATGYTEAFF

cdr3_length: 15
v_call: TRBV2
j_call: TRBJ2-5
d_call: TRBD2
clone_size: few
cdr3_nt: TGTGCCAGCAGTTATCTAGCGGGGGGTCGAGAGACCCAGTACTTC
cdr3_aa: CASSYLAGGRETQYF

cdr3_length: 19
v_call: TRBV4-3
j_call: TRBJ1-6
d_call: .
clone_size: once
cdr3_nt: TGCGCCAGCAGCCAAGATTATTCCGACGGCAGCTCCTATAATTCACCCCTCCACTTT
cdr3_aa: CASSQDYSDGSSYNSPLHF

cdr3_length: 15
v_call: TRBV7-2
j_call: TRBJ1-3
d_call: TRBD1
clone_size: .
cdr3_nt: TGTGCCAGCAGCTTAGACAGGGGGCCTGGAAACACCATATATTTT
cdr3_aa: CASSLDRGPGNTIYF

cdr3_length: 18
v_call: TRBV5-1
j_call: TRBJ2-3
d_call: TRBD2
clone_size: .
cdr3_nt: TGCGCCAGCAGCTTTACTAGCGGGGGGGCCCGCCGAGCAGATACGCAGTATTTT
cdr3_aa: CASSFTSGGARRADTQYF

cdr3_length: 16
v_call: TRBV4-1
j_call: TRBJ2-5
d_call: .
clone_size: .
cdr3_nt: TGCGCCAGCAGCCAAGAACAATCGGGGGCGAGGGAGACCCAGTACTTC
cdr3_aa: CASSQEQSGARETQYF

cdr3_length: 16
v_call: TRBV19
j_call: TRBJ1-2
d_call: TRBD1
clone_size: .
cdr3_nt: TGTGCCAGTAGTATTGGAACGACAGGGGGCAACTATGGCTACACCTTC
cdr3_aa: CASSIGTTGGNYGYTF

cdr3_length: 11
v_call: TRBV6-6
j_call: TRBJ1-5
d_call: .
clone_size: .
cdr3_nt: TGTGCCAGCAGTTCCAACCAGCCCCAGCATTTT
cdr3_aa: CASSSNQPQHF

cdr3_length: 15
v_call: TRBV5-4
j_call: TRBJ2-5
d_call: .
clone_size: .
cdr3_nt: TGTGCCAGCAGCTTGACCGGGAGCCCCCAAGAGACCCAGTACTTC
cdr3_aa: CASSLTGSPQETQYF

cdr3_length: 13
v_call: TRBV19
j_call: TRBJ1-2
d_call: .
clone_size: .
cdr3_nt: TGTGCCAGTAGCCCGGACCGATCTAAGGGCTACACCTTC
cdr3_aa: CASSPDRSKGYTF

cdr3_length: 11
v_call: TRBV6-1
j_call: TRBJ2-7
d_call: .
clone_size: few
cdr3_nt: TGTGCCAGCCTCGAGTTCTACGAGCAGTACTTC
cdr3_aa: CASLEFYEQYF

cdr3_length: 16
v_call: TRBV5-6
j_call: TRBJ1-1
d_call: TRBD1
clone_size: .
cdr3_nt: TGTGCCAGCAGCTTGAGATTGGGGCAGGGGGCTAATAAAGCTTTCTTT
cdr3_aa: CASSLRLGQGANKAFF

cdr3_length: 13
v_call: TRBV7-2
j_call: TRBJ2-7
d_call: .
clone_size: .
cdr3_nt: TGTGCCAGCAGCTTGGAGGGGGGGCGTGAGCAGTACTTC
cdr3_aa: CASSLEGGREQYF

cdr3_length: 15
v_call: TRBV10-3
j_call: TRBJ2-1
d_call: .
clone_size: .
cdr3_nt: TGTGCCACTGAGCGGGGACAGTCCTCCCACAATGAGCAGTTCTTC
cdr3_aa: CATERGQSSHNEQFF

cdr3_length: 14
v_call: TRBV7-9
j_call: TRBJ2-3
d_call: .
clone_size: few
cdr3_nt: TGTGCCAGCAGCTCCTGGGTCCCCACAGATACGCAGTATTTT
cdr3_aa: CASSSWVPTDTQYF

cdr3_length: 15
v_call: TRBV2
j_call: TRBJ1-4
d_call: TRBD1
clone_size: once
cdr3_nt: TGTGCCAGCAGTGAAACCAGGGGGCTGAATGAAAAACTGTTTTTT
cdr3_aa: CASSETRGLNEKLFF

cdr3_length: 14
v_call: TRBV10-3
j_call: TRBJ2-5
d_call: TRBD1
clone_size: .
cdr3_nt: TGTGCCATCCGAGACAGGGATGGGACGGAGACCCAGTACTTC
cdr3_aa: CAIRDRDGTETQYF

cdr3_length: 15
v_call: TRBV6-6
j_call: TRBJ1-1
d_call: .
clone_size: .
cdr3_nt: TGTGCCAGCAGTTACTCGACAGGCCTCGACACTGAAGCTTTCTTT
cdr3_aa: CASSYSTGLDTEAFF

cdr3_length: 13
v_call: TRBV28
j_call: TRBJ1-5
d_call: .
clone_size: .
cdr3_nt: TGTGCCAGCAGTTTAGGGCGCAATCAGCCCCAGCATTTT
cdr3_aa: CASSLGRNQPQHF

cdr3_length: 14
v_call: TRBV11-2
j_call: TRBJ2-7
d_call: .
clone_size: .
cdr3_nt: TGTGCCAGCAGCCCAAATGTAGGGACATACGAGCAGTACTTC
cdr3_aa: CASSPNVGTYEQYF

cdr3_length: 14
v_call: TRBV6-5
j_call: TRBJ1-6
d_call: TRBD1
clone_size: .
cdr3_nt: TGTGCCAGCAGGCCAGGGGGGTATAATTCACCCCTCCACTTT
cdr3_aa: CASRPGGYNSPLHF

cdr3_length: 14
v_call: TRBV28
j_call: TRBJ2-1
d_call: .
clone_size: .
cdr3_nt: TGTGCCAGCAGCTGGGACACCCGGGAAAATGAGCAGTTCTTC
cdr3_aa: CASSWDTRENEQFF

cdr3_length: 14
v_call: TRBV5-6
j_call: TRBJ1-1
d_call: .
clone_size: .
cdr3_nt: TGTGCCAGCAGCTATTTCTTGCAGGGTAGTGAAGCTTTCTTT
cdr3_aa: CASSYFLQGSEAFF

cdr3_length: 15
v_call: TRBV7-3
j_call: TRBJ1-2
d_call: .
clone_size: .
cdr3_nt: TGTGCCAGCAGATCAACCCCACAGGGATCCGATGGCTACACCTTC
cdr3_aa: CASRSTPQGSDGYTF

cdr3_length: 14
v_call: TRBV7-2
j_call: TRBJ2-1
d_call: .
clone_size: .
cdr3_nt: TGTGCCAGCAGCGTGGGGGGGCCGTACAATGAGCAGTTCTTC
cdr3_aa: CASSVGGPYNEQFF

cdr3_length: 15
v_call: TRBV2
j_call: TRBJ2-3
d_call: TRBD2
clone_size: .
cdr3_nt: TGTGCCAGCAGTGTGACTAGCGGGGGGGTAAATACGCAGTATTTT
cdr3_aa: CASSVTSGGVNTQYF

cdr3_length: 14
v_call: TRBV7-6
j_call: TRBJ1-3
d_call: .
clone_size: once
cdr3_nt: TGTGCCAGCCGGAAGGACAGCGTAGGAGGGGCCATATATTTT
cdr3_aa: CASRKDSVGGAIYF

cdr3_length: 15
v_call: TRBV4-3
j_call: TRBJ1-2
d_call: .
clone_size: .
cdr3_nt: TGCGCCAGCAGCCAAGATCGTATATGGAGCTGTGGCTACACCTTC
cdr3_aa: CASSQDRIWSCGYTF

cdr3_length: 12
v_call: TRBV11-3
j_call: TRBJ2-3
d_call: .
clone_size: .
cdr3_nt: TGTGCCAGCAGCTCCGACACAGATACGCAGTATTTT
cdr3_aa: CASSSDTDTQYF

cdr3_length: 15
v_call: TRBV18
j_call: TRBJ1-6
d_call: TRBD1
clone_size: .
cdr3_nt: TGTGCCAGCTCGAGGGACAGGGGGCACGATTCACCCCTCCACTTT
cdr3_aa: CASSRDRGHDSPLHF

cdr3_length: 15
v_call: TRBV6-6
j_call: TRBJ1-5
d_call: .
clone_size: once
cdr3_nt: TGTGCCAGCAGCCCCGGGACAATTAGCAATCAGCCCCAGCATTTT
cdr3_aa: CASSPGTISNQPQHF

cdr3_length: 17
v_call: TRBV5-6
j_call: TRBJ2-5
d_call: TRBD1
clone_size: .
cdr3_nt: TGTGCCAGCAGCTCCGGGGTGACAGGGGCCTACCAAGAGACCCAGTACTTC
cdr3_aa: CASSSGVTGAYQETQYF

cdr3_length: 15
v_call: TRBV4-3
j_call: TRBJ2-3
d_call: .
clone_size: once
cdr3_nt: TGCGCCAGCAGCTCGGGACCGGTGGCCACAGATACGCAGTATTTT
cdr3_aa: CASSSGPVATDTQYF